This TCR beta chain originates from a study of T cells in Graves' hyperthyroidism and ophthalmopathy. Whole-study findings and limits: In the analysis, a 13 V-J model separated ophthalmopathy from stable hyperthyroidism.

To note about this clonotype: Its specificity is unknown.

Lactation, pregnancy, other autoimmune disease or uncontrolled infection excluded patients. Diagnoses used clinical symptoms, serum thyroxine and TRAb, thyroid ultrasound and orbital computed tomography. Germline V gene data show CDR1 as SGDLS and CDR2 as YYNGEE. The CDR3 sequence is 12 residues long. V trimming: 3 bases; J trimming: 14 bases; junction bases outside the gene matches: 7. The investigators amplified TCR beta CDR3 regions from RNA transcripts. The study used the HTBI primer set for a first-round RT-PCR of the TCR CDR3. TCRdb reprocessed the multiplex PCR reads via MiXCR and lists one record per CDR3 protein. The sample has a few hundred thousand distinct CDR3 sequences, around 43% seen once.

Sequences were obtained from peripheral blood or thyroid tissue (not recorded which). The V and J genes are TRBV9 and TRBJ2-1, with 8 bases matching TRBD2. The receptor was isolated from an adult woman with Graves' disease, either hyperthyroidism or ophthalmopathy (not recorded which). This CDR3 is CASSAAAGVEFF. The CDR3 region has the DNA TGTGCCAGCAGCGCCGCAGCGGGAGTGGAGTTCTTC.